Listed below are T cell receptor beta chains from one sample, sequenced in a study of blood T cell repertoires in COVID-19. Clones were read by immunoSEQ multiplex PCR, and TCRdb kept only the in-frame ones, dropping some. The sample has some 70,000 clones, about 91% seen once. The sample taken for sequencing was peripheral blood. The receptor set was obtained from a human donor in a cohort sampled during active COVID-19. Each CDR3 is given with its conserved first and last residue. The order of the fields is J gene, V gene, CDR3 protein.

TRBJ1-6,TRBV9,CASSVTGIVSPLHF
TRBJ2-3,TRBV7-2,CASSPRLAGGQSDTQYF
TRBJ2-7,TRBV28,CASSSGQGFEQYF
TRBJ1-4,TRBV24-1,CATSESTGLNEKLFF
TRBJ2-1,TRBV4-3,CASSQIAGAHYSEQFF
TRBJ2-7,TRBV5-1,CASRAGQDSYEQYF
TRBJ2-7,TRBV6-6,CASSMGTSGEVYEQYF
TRBJ2-7,TRBV27,CASSPGLAVAYEQYF
TRBJ1-5,TRBV25-1,CASSGGGVGQPQHF
TRBJ2-7,TRBV18,CASSPDRPREEQYF
TRBJ1-1,TRBV2,CASRRRGTENTEAFF
TRBJ2-1,TRBV5-1,CASSLVGQNYNEQFF
TRBJ2-3,TRBV7-2,CASSLQGAADTQYF
TRBJ1-1,TRBV7-3,CASSLTSATGRTEAFF
TRBJ1-2,TRBV5-1,CASSSRQGSYGYTF
TRBJ1-6,TRBV19,CASSAQGAWSPLHF
TRBJ1-1,TRBV6-5,CASTKGQVMNTEAFF
TRBJ2-5,TRBV9,CASSPRLAPQETQYF
TRBJ2-7,TRBV28,CASSYGLAGGPSEQYF
TRBJ1-4,TRBV4-3,CASSQNRGSNEKLFF
TRBJ1-3,TRBV6-6,CASSYPAWGGTIYF
TRBJ1-1,TRBV6-1,CASSGGRGGMNTEAFF
TRBJ2-2,TRBV7-2,CASSLISTGVRVAGELFF
TRBJ2-7,TRBV7-9,CASSKSGTERLEQYF
TRBJ2-7,TRBV6-2/TRBV6-3,CASSFLTSGGAISSYEQYF
TRBJ2-2,TRBV19,CASRPTGGRTGELFF
TRBJ2-7,TRBV19,CASPADWIYEQYF
TRBJ2-7,TRBV5-4,CASSLTSGEEQYF
TRBJ1-6,TRBV7-8,CASSFSPTDGYNSPLHF
TRBJ2-3,TRBV4-3,CASSQFIPSGSASTDTQYF
TRBJ2-3,TRBV11-2,CASRGHRGSTDTQYF
TRBJ2-7,TRBV10-2,CASVGQGAYEQYF
TRBJ2-1,TRBV12-3/TRBV12-4,CASSFLEQFF
TRBJ2-7,TRBV5-1,CASSLALTGGIYEQYF
TRBJ1-1,TRBV6-5,CASSGDRGWNTEAFF
TRBJ2-5,TRBV12-3/TRBV12-4,CASTDPGEETQYF
TRBJ2-6,TRBV2,CASSQIHSGANVLTF
TRBJ2-3,TRBV18,CASSPIASGRGGFGTDTQYF
TRBJ1-3,TRBV28,CASTQGSSGNTIYF
TRBJ2-1,TRBV28,CASSFLSLGLAGVNEQFF
TRBJ2-5,TRBV29-1,CSGTGGAGQETQYF
TRBJ2-3,TRBV11-2,CASSLGLAGDTQYF